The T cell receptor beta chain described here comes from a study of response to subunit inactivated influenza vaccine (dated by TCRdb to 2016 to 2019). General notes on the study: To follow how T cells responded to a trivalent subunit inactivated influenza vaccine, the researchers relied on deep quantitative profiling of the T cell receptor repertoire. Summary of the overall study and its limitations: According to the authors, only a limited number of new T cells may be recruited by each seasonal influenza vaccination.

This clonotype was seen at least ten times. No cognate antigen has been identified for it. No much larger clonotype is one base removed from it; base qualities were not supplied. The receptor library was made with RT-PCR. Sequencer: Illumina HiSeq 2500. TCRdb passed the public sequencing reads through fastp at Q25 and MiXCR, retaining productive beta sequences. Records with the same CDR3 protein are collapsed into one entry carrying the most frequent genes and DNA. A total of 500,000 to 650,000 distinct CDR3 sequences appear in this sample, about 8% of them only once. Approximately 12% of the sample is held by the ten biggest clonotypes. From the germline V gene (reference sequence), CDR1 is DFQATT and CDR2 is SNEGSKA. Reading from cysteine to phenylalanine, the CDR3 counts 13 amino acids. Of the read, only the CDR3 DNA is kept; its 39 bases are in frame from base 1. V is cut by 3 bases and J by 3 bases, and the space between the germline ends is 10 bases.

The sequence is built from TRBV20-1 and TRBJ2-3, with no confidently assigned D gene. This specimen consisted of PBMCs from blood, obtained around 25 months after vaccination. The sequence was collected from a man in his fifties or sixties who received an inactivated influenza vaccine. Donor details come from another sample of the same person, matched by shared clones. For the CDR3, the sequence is CSARATVTDTQYF. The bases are TGCAGTGCTAGGGCGACTGTTACAGATACGCAGTATTTT.